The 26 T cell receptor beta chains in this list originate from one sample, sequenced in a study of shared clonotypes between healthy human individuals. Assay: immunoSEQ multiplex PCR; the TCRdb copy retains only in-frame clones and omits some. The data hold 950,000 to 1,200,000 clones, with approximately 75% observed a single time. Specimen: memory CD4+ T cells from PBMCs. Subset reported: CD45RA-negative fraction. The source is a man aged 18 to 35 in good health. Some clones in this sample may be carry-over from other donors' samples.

CDR3 protein: CASGPSGPNTQYF. Written as DNA, the CDR3 is TGTGCCAGCGGCCCTAGCGGGCCAAATACGCAGTATTTT. The chain employs TRBV28 and TRBJ2-3, with TRBD2 matching 8 bases. Losses at the gene ends were 8 bases for V and 7 bases for J; bases not matched to a gene: 8. Germline values: CDR1 MDHEN, CDR2 SYDVKM. There are 13 residues in the CDR3. Using reference TRBV28 and TRBJ2-3 for the parts outside the CDR3, the full variable domain is DVKVTQSSRYLVKRTGEKVFLECVQDMDHENMFWYRQDPGLGLRLIYFSYDVKMKEKGDIPEGYSVSREKKERFSLILESASTNQTSMYLCASGPSGPNTQYFGPGTRLTVL.

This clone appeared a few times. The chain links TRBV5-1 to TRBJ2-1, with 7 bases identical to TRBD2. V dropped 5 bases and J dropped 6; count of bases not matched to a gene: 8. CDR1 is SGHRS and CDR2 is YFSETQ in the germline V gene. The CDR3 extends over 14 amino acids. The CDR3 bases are TGCGCCAGCAGTCGGACAAGCGGGACCAATGAGCAGTTCTTC. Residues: CASSRTSGTNEQFF. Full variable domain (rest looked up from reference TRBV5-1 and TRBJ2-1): KAGVTQTPRYLIKTRGQQVTLSCSPISGHRSVSWYQQTPGQGLQFLFEYFSETQRNKGNFPGRFSGRQFSNSRSEMNVSTLELGDSALYLCASSRTSGTNEQFFGPGTRLTVL.

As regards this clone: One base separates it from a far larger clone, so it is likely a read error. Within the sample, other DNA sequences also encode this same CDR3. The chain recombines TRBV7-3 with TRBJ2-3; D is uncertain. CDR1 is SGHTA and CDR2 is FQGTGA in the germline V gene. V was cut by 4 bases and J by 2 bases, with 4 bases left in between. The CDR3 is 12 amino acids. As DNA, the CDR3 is TGTGCCAGCAGCTCGAACACAGATACGCAGTATTTT. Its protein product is CASSSNTDTQYF.

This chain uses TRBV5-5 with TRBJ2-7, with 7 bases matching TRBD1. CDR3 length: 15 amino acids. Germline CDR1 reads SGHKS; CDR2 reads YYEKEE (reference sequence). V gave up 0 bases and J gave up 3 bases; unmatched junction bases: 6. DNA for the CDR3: TGTGCCAGCAGCTTGGTGGCAGGGGGAAACTACGAGCAGTACTTC. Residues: CASSLVAGGNYEQYF.

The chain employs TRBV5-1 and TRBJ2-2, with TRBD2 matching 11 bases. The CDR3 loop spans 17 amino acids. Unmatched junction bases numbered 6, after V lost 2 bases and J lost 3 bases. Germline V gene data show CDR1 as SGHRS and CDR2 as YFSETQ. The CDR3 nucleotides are TGCGCCAGCAGCTTTACTAGCGGGAGAGCGGACACCGGGGAGCTGTTTTTT. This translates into CASSFTSGRADTGELFF.

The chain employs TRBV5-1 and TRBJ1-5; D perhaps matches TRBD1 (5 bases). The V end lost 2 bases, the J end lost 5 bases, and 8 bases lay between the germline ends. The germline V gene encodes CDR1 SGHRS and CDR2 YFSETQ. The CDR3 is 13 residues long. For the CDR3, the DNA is TGCGCCAGCAGCTTTGACAGTTATCAGCCCCAGCATTTT. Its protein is CASSFDSYQPQHF.

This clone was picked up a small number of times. The CDR3 region is CASSLDGAQGTEAFF. In DNA form, the CDR3 reads TGCGCCAGCAGCTTGGATGGGGCCCAGGGGACTGAAGCTTTCTTT. This chain links TRBV5-1 with TRBJ1-1; a possible D gene is TRBD1 (6 bases). V dropped 0 bases and J dropped 5 bases, with 14 bases sitting between them. Germline V gene lookup returns CDR1 SGHRS and CDR2 YFSETQ. The CDR3 spans 15 residues.

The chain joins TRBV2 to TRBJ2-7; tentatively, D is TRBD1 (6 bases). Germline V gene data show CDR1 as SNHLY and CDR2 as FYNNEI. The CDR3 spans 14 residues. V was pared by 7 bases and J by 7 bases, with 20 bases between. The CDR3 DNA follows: TGTGCCAGCAATGGGGTCAGGGGCCCTAGGGAGCAGTACTTC. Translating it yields CASNGVRGPREQYF.

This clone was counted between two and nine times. The CDR3 coding sequence is TGCGCCAGCAGCCGCGGACTAGCGGGAGGGCCGTCCGAGCAGTACTTC. Translation: CASSRGLAGGPSEQYF. This chain uses TRBV4-1 with TRBJ2-7; 15 nucleotides align to TRBD2. CDR3 length: 16 residues. Germline CDR1 and CDR2: MGHRA and YSYEKL. J lost 6 bases, V lost 4 bases, and 7 bases had no gene match.

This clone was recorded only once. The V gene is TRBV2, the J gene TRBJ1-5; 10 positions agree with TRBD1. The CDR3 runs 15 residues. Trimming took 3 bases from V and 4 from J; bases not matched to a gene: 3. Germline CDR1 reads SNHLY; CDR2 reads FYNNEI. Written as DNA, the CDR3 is TGTGCCAGCAGTGACAGGACAGGGGGTAATCAGCCCCAGCATTTT. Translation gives CASSDRTGGNQPQHF.

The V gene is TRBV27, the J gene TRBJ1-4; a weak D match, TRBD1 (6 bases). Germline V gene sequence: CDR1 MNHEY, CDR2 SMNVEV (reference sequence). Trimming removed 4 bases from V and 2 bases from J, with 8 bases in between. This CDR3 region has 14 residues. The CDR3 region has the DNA TGTGCCAGCAGTTCAAGGGGGACTAATGAAAAACTGTTTTTT. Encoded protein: CASSSRGTNEKLFF.

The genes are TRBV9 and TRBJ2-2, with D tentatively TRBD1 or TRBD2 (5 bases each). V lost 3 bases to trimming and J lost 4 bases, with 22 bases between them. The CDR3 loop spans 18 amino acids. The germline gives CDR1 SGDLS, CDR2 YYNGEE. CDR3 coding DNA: TGTGCCAGCAGCGAGAGGGTTAAGAAGGGGCCGGGCACCGGGGAGCTGTTTTTT. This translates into CASSERVKKGPGTGELFF.

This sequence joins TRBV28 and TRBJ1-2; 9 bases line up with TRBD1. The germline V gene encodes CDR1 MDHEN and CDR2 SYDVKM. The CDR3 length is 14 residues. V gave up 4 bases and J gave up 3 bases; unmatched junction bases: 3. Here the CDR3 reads CASSSTGGYYGYTF. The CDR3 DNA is TGTGCCAGCAGTTCAACAGGGGGCTACTATGGCTACACCTTC.

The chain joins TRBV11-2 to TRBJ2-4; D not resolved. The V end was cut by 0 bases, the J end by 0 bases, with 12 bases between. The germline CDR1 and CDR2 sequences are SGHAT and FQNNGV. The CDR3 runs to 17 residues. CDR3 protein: CASSLDLPAGAKNIQYF. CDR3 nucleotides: TGTGCCAGCAGCTTAGATCTGCCGGCCGGAGCCAAAAACATTCAGTACTTC. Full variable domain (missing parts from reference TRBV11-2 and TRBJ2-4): EAGVAQSPRYKIIEKRQSVAFWCNPISGHATLYWYQQILGQGPKLLIQFQNNGVVDDSQLPKDRFSAERLKGVDSTLKIQPAKLEDSAVYLCASSLDLPAGAKNIQYFGAGTRLSVL.

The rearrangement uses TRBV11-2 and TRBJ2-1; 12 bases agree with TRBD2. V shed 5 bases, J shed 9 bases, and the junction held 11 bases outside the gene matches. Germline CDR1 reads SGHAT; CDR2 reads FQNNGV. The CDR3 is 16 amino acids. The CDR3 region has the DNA TGTGCCAGCAGCGTGTCGACTAGCGGGAGTCGGGGTGAGCAGTTCTTC. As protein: CASSVSTSGSRGEQFF.

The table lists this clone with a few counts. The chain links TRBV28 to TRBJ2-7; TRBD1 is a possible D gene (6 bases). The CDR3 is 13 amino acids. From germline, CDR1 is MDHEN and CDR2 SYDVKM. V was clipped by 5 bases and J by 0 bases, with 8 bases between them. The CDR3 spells CASSRQVSYEQYF. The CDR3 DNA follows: TGTGCCAGCAGTCGACAGGTCTCCTACGAGCAGTACTTC.

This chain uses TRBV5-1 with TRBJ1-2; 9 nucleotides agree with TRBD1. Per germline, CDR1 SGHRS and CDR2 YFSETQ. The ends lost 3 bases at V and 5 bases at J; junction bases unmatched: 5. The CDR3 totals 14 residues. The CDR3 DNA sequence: TGCGCCAGCAGCTCTTCGGGACAGGGATATGGCTACACCTTC. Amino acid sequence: CASSSSGQGYGYTF.

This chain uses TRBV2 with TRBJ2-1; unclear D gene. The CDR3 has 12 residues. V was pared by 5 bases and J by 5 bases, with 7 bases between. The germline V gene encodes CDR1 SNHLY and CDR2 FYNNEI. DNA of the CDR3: TGTGCCAGCAGTCCCCGGGACAATGAGCAGTTCTTC. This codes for CASSPRDNEQFF.

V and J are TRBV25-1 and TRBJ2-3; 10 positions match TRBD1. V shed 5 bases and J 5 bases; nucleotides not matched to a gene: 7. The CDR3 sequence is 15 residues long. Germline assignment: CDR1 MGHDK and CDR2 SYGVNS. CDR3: CASSKWDRGVDTQYF. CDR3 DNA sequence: TGTGCCAGCAGTAAATGGGACAGGGGAGTAGATACGCAGTATTTT. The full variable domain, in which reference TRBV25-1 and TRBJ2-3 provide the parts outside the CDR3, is EADIYQTPRYLVIGTGKKITLECSQTMGHDKMYWYQQDPGMELHLIHYSYGVNSTEKGDLSSESTVSRIRTEHFPLTLESARPSHTSQYLCASSKWDRGVDTQYFGPGTRLTVL.

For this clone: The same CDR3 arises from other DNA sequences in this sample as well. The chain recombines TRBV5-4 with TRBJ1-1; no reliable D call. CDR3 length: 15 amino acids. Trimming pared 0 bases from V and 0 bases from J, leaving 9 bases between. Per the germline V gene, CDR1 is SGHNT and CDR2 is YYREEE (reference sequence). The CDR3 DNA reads TGTGCCAGCAGCTTGGGGGGAGCGATGAACACTGAAGCTTTCTTT. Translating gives CASSLGGAMNTEAFF.

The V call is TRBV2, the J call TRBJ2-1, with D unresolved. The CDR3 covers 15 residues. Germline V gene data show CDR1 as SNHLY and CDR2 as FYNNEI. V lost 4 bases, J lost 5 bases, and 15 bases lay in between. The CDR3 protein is CASSAWKATDNEQFF. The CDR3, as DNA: TGTGCCAGCAGTGCCTGGAAGGCCACCGACAATGAGCAGTTCTTC.

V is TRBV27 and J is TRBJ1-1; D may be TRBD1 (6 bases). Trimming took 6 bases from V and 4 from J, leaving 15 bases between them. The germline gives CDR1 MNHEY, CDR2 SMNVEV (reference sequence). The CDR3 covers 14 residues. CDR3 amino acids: CASSAGDLGTEAFF. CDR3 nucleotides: TGTGCCAGCAGCGCAGGGGATCTAGGCACTGAAGCTTTCTTT.

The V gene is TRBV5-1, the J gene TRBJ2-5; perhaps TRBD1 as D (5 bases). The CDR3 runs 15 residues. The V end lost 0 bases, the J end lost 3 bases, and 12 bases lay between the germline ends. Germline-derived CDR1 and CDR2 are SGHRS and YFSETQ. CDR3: CASSLARAGKETQYF. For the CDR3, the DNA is TGCGCCAGCAGCTTGGCCAGGGCAGGTAAAGAGACCCAGTACTTC.

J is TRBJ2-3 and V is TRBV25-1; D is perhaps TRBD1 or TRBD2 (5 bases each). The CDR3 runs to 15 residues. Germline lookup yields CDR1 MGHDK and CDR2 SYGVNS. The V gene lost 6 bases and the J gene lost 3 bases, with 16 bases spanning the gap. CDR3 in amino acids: CASSRDGSRTDTQYF. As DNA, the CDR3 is TGTGCCAGCAGCCGGGACGGTTCACGGACAGATACGCAGTATTTT.

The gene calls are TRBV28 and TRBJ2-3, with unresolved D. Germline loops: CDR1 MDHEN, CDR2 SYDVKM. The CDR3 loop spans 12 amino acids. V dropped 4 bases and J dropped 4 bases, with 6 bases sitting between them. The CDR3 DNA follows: TGTGCCAGCAGTTCAGGAGCAGATACGCAGTATTTT. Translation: CASSSGADTQYF.

CDR3 bases: TGTGCCAGCTCACCACCGACAGGCACTGGGGCCAACGTCCTGACTTTC. Its protein is CASSPPTGTGANVLTF. The rearrangement links TRBV18 to TRBJ2-6; a possible D gene is TRBD1 (6 bases). The germline V gene encodes CDR1 KGHSH and CDR2 LQKENI. The CDR3 runs 16 residues. V lost 0 bases and J 2 bases, leaving 8 bases between the germline ends. Filled out from reference TRBV18 and TRBJ2-6, the complete variable domain reads NAGVMQNPRHLVRRRGQEARLRCSPMKGHSHVYWYRQLPEEGLKFMVYLQKENIIDESGMPKERFSAEFPKEGPSILRIQQVVRGDSAAYFCASSPPTGTGANVLTFGAGSRLTVL.